A selection of T cell receptor beta chains follows, all from one sample in a study of blood T cells in healthy people across ages. TCRdb reprocessed the 5' RACE reads via MiXCR and lists one record per CDR3 protein. Seen here are about 640,000 distinct CDR3 sequences, about 43% observed once, and the top ten hold approximately 31%. The sequenced material came from blood. All receptors derive from an elderly man in good health. The conserved cysteine and the conserved F or W are not part of the CDR3 here. D genes are given only for firm matches. For some rows the clone size is stated as once, few or many, or as a class when expanded; others skip it.

V,J,D,length,size,CDR3
TRBV20-1,TRBJ2-5,.,10,many,SASPGQETQY
TRBV9,TRBJ2-4,.,6,few,GVTRKY
TRBV7-2,TRBJ2-7,TRBD2,12,.,ASSLGLAGVEQY
TRBV9,TRBJ2-3,TRBD2,14,.,ASSPLLAGDRDTQY
TRBV6-5,TRBJ2-3,.,13,.,ASRLGGGYTDTQY
TRBV3-1,TRBJ1-2,.,13,many,ASSQGLGRGYGYT
TRBV27,TRBJ1-5,.,13,few,ASSRRTASNQPQH
TRBV28,TRBJ1-2,.,13,few,ASRDDSQRPYGYT
TRBV7-9,TRBJ2-2,TRBD2,13,few,ASSLPTSDTGELF
TRBV4-3,TRBJ2-5,TRBD2,15,few,ASSQGPSGGTQETQY
TRBV3-1,TRBJ2-1,.,10,few,ASNRGDNEQF
TRBV6-2/TRBV6-3,TRBJ2-7,.,13,.,ASSGPTEASYEQY
TRBV19,TRBJ1-5,.,16,few,ASRTTRDTYVGNQPQH
TRBV20-1,TRBJ2-7,.,10,few,SAPRTTYEQY
TRBV6-6,.,.,12,few,ASSYKGGMETQY
TRBV24-1,TRBJ2-5,TRBD1,16,.,ATSGETPGQVLVETQY
TRBV9,.,TRBD1,13,.,ASSPTGDSVKEQY
TRBV12-3/TRBV12-4,TRBJ1-2,.,12,.,ATNYGSSRDGYT
TRBV9,TRBJ2-3,TRBD2,13,.,ASNLGGGRTDTQY
TRBV18,TRBJ2-1,.,12,.,ASQPRTTYNEQF
TRBV5-1,TRBJ2-1,TRBD2,13,few,ASSYLAETYNEQF
TRBV5-1,TRBJ2-5,.,11,many,ASSLGLAETQY
TRBV2,TRBJ2-2,.,13,few,ASSEVQGISGELF
TRBV9,TRBJ2-1,.,13,.,ASSRQAMGGGEQF
TRBV2,TRBJ2-2,TRBD2,14,few,ASRSSGGVNTGELF
TRBV28,TRBJ2-5,.,13,many,ASSFPGQIQETQY
TRBV12-3/TRBV12-4,TRBJ1-2,TRBD1,14,.,ASSSPFGQGAYGYT
TRBV3-1,TRBJ2-3,.,13,.,ASSQEASVPDTQY
TRBV9,TRBJ2-5,.,11,few,ASSPDTKETQY
TRBV7-9,.,TRBD1,17,.,ASSPAGTGVGSSYNEQY
TRBV6-2/TRBV6-3,TRBJ2-1,TRBD1,13,few,ASSTTGSSYNEQF
TRBV20-1,TRBJ2-5,TRBD1,13,.,SARDPRRGPETQY
TRBV6-2/TRBV6-3,TRBJ2-2,.,15,.,ASSPLLRHRNTGELF
TRBV7-2,TRBJ1-1,.,12,many,ASSLGGGNTEAF
TRBV28,TRBJ1-1,.,10,.,ASSVGGFEAF
TRBV28,TRBJ2-5,TRBD1,13,.,ASSGQGAVEETQY
TRBV20-1,.,.,12,.,SARGGRTYNEQY
TRBV2,TRBJ2-7,.,11,.,ASSDAGDYEQY
TRBV4-3,TRBJ1-5,TRBD1,13,few,ASSQRRQGGQPQH
TRBV6-2/TRBV6-3,TRBJ2-7,TRBD1,12,.,ASTRTGVSYEQY
TRBV9,TRBJ1-4,.,14,.,ASSAQGGGTNEKLF
TRBV11-3,TRBJ2-1,.,11,few,ASSYQGNGEQF
TRBV5-1,TRBJ2-3,TRBD2,15,.,ASSQGTSGGTVDTQY
TRBV14,TRBJ2-3,.,15,few,ASSQDHGGGETDTQY